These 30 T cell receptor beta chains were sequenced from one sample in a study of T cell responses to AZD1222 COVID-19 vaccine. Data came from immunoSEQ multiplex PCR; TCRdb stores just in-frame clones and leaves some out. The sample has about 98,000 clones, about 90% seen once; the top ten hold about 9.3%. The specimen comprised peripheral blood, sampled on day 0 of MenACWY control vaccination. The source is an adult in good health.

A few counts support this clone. CDR3 in DNA: TGTGCCAGCAGCGCGACAGGGTGGAGCAATCAGCCCCAGCATTTT. Its translation: CASSATGWSNQPQHF. The rearrangement uses TRBV7-2 and TRBJ1-5, with 7 positions matching TRBD1. V dropped 5 bases and J dropped 1; count of bases not matched to a gene: 5. Germline V gene sequence: CDR1 SGHTA, CDR2 FQGNSA. The CDR3 loop spans 15 amino acids.

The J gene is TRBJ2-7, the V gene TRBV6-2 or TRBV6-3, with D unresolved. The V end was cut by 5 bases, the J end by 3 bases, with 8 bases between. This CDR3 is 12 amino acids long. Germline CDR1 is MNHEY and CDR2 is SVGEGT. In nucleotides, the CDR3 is TGTGCCAGCAGTCCCCGAAGCTACGAGCAGTACTTC. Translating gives CASSPRSYEQYF.

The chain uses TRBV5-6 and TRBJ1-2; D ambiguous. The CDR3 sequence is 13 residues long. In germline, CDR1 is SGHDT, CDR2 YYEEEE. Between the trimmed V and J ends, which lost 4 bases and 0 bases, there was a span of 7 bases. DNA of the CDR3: TGTGCCAGCAGCCCCGGGACTAACTATGGCTACACCTTC. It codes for CASSPGTNYGYTF.

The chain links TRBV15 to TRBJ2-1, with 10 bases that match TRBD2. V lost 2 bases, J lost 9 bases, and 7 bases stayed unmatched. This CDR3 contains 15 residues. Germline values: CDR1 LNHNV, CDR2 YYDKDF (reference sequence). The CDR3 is CATSRPIGTSVEQFF. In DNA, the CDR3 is TGTGCCACCAGCAGACCTATTGGGACTAGCGTTGAGCAGTTCTTC.

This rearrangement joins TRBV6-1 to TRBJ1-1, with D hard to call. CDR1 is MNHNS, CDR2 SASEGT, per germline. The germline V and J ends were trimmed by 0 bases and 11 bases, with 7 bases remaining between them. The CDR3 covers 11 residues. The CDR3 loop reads CASSEAVDAFF. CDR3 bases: TGTGCCAGCAGTGAAGCAGTCGACGCTTTCTTT.

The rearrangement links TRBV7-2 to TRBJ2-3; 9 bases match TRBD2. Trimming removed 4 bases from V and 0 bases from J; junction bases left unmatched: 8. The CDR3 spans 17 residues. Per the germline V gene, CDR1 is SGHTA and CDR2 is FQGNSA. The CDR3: CASSYRLAATSTDTQYF. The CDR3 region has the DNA TGTGCCAGCAGCTACAGACTAGCGGCGACGAGCACAGATACGCAGTATTTT. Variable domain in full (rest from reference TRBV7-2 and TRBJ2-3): GAGVSQSPSNKVTEKGKDVELRCDPISGHTALYWYRQSLGQGLEFLIYFQGNSAPDKSGLPSDRFSAERTGGSVSTLTIQRTQQEDSAVYLCASSYRLAATSTDTQYFGPGTRLTVL.

CDR3 amino acids: CASSLFRVGETQYF. In nucleotides, the CDR3 is TGTGCCAGCAGCTTGTTTAGGGTCGGAGAGACCCAGTACTTC. The chain employs TRBV5-4 and TRBJ2-5; D not certain. Germline V gene data show CDR1 as SGHNT and CDR2 as YYREEE (reference sequence). The germline V and J ends were trimmed by 1 base and 4 bases, with 11 bases remaining between them. The CDR3 runs 14 residues.

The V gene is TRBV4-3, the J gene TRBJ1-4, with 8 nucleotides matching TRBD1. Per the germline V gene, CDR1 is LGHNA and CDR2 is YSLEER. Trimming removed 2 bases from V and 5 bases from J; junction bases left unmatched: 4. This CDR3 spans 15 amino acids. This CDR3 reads CASSQRDRTNEKLFF. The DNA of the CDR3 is TGCGCCAGCAGCCAACGGGACAGGACAAATGAAAAACTGTTTTTT.

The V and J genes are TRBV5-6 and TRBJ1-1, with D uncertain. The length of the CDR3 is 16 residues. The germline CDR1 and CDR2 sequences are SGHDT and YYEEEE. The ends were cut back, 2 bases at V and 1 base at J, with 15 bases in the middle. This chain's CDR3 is CASSLLAIWENTEAFF. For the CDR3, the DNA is TGTGCCAGCAGCTTATTGGCGATATGGGAGAACACTGAAGCTTTCTTT.

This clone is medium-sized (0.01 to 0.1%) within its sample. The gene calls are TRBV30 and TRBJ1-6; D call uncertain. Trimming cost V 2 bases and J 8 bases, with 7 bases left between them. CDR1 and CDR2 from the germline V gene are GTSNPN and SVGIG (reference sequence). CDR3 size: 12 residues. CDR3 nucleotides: TGTGCCTGGAGTAACTTCGATTCACCCCTCCACTTT. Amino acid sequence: CAWSNFDSPLHF.

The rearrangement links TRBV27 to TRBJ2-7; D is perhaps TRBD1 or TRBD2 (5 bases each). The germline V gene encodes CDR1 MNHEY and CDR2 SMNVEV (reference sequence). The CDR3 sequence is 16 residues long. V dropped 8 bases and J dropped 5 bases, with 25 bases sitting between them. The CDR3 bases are TGTGCCAGCGCCGACCCCCCGGGACCCCCAAGGCACGAGCAGTACTTC. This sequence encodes CASADPPGPPRHEQYF.

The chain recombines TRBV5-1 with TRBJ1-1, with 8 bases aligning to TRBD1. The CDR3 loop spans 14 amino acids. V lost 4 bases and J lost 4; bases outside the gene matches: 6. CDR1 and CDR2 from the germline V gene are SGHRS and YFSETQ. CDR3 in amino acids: CASSPGQGFTEAFF. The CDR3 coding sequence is TGCGCCAGCAGCCCCGGACAGGGATTCACTGAAGCTTTCTTT.

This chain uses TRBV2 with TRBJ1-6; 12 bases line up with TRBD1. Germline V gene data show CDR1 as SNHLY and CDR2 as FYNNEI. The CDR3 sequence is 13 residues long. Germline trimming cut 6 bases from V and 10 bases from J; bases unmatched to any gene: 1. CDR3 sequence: CASRGQGASPLHF. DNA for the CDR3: TGTGCCAGCAGGGGACAGGGGGCATCACCCCTCCACTTT.

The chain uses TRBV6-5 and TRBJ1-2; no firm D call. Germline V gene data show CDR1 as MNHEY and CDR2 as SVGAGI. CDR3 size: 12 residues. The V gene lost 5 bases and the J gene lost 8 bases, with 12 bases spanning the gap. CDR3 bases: TGTGCCAGCAGTCCGGGCCCAGTCGGCTACACCTTC. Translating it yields CASSPGPVGYTF.

CDR3: CASSEGAISTLHF. The CDR3 DNA sequence: TGTGCCAGCAGTGAAGGGGCAATAAGTACCCTCCACTTT. The V gene is TRBV25-1, the J gene TRBJ1-6, with D possibly TRBD1 on 5 matching bases. The CDR3 sequence is 13 residues long. The germline V gene encodes CDR1 MGHDK and CDR2 SYGVNS. V gave up 2 bases and J gave up 14 bases, with 13 bases separating them.

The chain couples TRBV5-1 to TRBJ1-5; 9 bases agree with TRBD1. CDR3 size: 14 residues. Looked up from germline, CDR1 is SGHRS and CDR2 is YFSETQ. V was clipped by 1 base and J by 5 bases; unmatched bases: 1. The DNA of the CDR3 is TGCGCCAGCAGCTTGAGGACAGGGGATCAGCCCCAGCATTTT. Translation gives CASSLRTGDQPQHF. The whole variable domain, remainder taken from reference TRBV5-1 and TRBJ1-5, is KAGVTQTPRYLIKTRGQQVTLSCSPISGHRSVSWYQQTPGQGLQFLFEYFSETQRNKGNFPGRFSGRQFSNSRSEMNVSTLELGDSALYLCASSLRTGDQPQHFGDGTRLSIL.

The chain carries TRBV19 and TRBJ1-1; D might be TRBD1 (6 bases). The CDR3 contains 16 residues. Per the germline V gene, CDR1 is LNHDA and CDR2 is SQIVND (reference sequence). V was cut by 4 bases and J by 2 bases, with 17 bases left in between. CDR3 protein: CASSTRTTGTNTEAFF. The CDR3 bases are TGTGCCAGTAGTACCCGAACGACAGGTACCAACACTGAAGCTTTCTTT.

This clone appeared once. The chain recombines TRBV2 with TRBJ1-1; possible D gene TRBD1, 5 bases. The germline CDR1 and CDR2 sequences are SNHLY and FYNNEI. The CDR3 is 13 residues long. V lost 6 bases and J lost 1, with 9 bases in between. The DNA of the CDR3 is TGTGCCAGCAGGGGGGACGGGAACACTGAAGCTTTCTTT. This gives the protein CASRGDGNTEAFF.

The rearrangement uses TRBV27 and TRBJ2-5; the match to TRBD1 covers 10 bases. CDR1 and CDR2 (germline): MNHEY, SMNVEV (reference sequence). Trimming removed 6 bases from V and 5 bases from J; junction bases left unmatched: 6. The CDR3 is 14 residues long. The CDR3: CASRRQGAAETQYF. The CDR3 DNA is TGTGCCAGCAGGAGACAGGGGGCTGCGGAGACCCAGTACTTC.

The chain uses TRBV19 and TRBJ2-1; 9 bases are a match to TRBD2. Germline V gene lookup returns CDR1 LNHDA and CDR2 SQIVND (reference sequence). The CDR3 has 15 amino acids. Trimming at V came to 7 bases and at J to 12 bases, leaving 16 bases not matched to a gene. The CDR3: CASKRTGLAQGGQFF. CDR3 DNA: TGTGCCAGTAAAAGAACGGGACTAGCCCAAGGGGGGCAGTTCTTC.

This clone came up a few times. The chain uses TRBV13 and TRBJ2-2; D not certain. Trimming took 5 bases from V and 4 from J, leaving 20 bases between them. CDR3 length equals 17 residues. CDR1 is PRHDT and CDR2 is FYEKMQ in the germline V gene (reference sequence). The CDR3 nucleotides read TGTGCCAGCAGCCCCCGCCAAATAGCCGTCGGCACCGGGGAGCTGTTTTTT. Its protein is CASSPRQIAVGTGELFF.

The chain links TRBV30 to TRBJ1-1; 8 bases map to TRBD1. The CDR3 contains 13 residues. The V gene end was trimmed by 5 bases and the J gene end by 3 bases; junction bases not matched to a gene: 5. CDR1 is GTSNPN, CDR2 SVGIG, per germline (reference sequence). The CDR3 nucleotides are TGTGCCTGGGCAACGGACAGGGACACTGAAGCTTTCTTT. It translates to CAWATDRDTEAFF.

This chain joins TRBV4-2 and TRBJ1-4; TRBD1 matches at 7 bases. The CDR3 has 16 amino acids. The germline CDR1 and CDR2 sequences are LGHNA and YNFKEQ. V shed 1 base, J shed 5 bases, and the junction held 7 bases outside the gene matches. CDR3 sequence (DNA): TGTGCCAGCAGCCAAGCCTCCGGGACAGCGAATGAAAAACTGTTTTTT. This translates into CASSQASGTANEKLFF.

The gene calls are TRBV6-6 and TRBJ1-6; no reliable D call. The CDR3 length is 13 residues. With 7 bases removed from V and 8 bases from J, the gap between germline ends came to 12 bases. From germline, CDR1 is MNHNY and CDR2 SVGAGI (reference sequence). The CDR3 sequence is CASKDKVDSPLHF. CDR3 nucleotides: TGTGCCAGCAAAGACAAGGTGGATTCACCCCTCCACTTT.

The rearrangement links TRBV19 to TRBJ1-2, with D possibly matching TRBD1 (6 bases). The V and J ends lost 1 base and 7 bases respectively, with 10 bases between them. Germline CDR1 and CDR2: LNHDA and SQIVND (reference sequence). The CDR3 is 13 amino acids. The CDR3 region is CASSIVGRGGYTF. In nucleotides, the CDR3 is TGTGCCAGTAGTATAGTAGGCAGGGGTGGCTACACCTTC.

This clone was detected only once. The DNA for the CDR3 is TGTGCCAGCAGACCCGGGACAGACCTAGCCAAAAACATTCAGTACTTC. It yields the protein CASRPGTDLAKNIQYF. V and J are TRBV5-6 and TRBJ2-4; 7 bases map to TRBD1. V dropped 5 bases and J dropped 0; count of bases not matched to a gene: 8. Per germline, CDR1 SGHDT and CDR2 YYEEEE. The CDR3 length is 16 residues. Together with reference TRBV5-6 and TRBJ2-4, the CDR3 gives the full variable domain: DAGVTQSPTHLIKTRGQQVTLRCSPKSGHDTVSWYQQALGQGPQFIFQYYEEEERQRGNFPDRFSGHQFPNYSSELNVNALLLGDSALYLCASRPGTDLAKNIQYFGAGTRLSVL.

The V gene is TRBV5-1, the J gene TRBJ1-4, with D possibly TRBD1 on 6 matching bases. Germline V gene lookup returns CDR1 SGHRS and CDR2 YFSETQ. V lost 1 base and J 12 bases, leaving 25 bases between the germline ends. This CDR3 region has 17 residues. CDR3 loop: CASSLQAAEGGWSELFF. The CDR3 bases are TGCGCCAGCAGCTTGCAAGCCGCAGAAGGGGGGTGGTCGGAACTGTTTTTT. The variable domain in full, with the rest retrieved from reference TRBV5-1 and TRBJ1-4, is KAGVTQTPRYLIKTRGQQVTLSCSPISGHRSVSWYQQTPGQGLQFLFEYFSETQRNKGNFPGRFSGRQFSNSRSEMNVSTLELGDSALYLCASSLQAAEGGWSELFFGSGTQLSVL.

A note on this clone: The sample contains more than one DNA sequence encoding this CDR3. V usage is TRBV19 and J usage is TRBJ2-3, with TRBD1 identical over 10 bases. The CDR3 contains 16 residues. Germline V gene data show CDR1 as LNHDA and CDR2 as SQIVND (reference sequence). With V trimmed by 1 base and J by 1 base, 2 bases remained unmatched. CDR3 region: CASSIGGTGGTDTQYF. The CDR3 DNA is TGTGCCAGTAGTATAGGGGGGACAGGGGGCACAGATACGCAGTATTTT.

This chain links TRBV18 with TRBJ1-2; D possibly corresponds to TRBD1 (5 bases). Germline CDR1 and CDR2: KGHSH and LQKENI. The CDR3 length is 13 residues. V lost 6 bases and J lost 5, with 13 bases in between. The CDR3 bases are TGTGCCAGCTCCCGAGACAGTCGGTATGGCTACACCTTC. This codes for CASSRDSRYGYTF.

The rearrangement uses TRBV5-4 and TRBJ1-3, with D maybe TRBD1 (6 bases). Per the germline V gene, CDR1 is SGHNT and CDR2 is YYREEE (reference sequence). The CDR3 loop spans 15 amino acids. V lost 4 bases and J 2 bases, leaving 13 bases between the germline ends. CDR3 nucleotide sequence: TGTGCCAGCAGCCCATGGGGGGCTCCTGGAAACACCATATATTTT. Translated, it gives CASSPWGAPGNTIYF.